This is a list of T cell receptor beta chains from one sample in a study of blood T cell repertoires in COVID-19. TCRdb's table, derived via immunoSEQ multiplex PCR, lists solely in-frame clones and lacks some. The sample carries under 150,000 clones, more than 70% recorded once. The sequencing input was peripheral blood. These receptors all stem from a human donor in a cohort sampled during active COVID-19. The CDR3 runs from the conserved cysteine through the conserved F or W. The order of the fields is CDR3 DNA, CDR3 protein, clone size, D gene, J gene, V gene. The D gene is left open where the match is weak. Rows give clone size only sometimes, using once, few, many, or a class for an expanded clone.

TGTGCCAGCAGTACAGGGGGCGAGGGGTACAATGAGCAGTTCTTC	CASSTGGEGYNEQFF	-	TRBD1	TRBJ2-1	TRBV6-5
TGTGCCAGCAGTTACGGACTAGCGGGGGCCTCGGGGACCCAGTACTTC	CASSYGLAGASGTQYF	-	TRBD2	TRBJ2-5	TRBV2
TGTGCCAGTAGTATAGGGGTGGGACTCCAAGAGACCCAGTACTTC	CASSIGVGLQETQYF	once	-	TRBJ2-5	TRBV19
TGTGCCAGCAGCGTACAGGGTAATGAAAAACTGTTTTTT	CASSVQGNEKLFF	-	-	TRBJ1-4	TRBV9
TGTGCCAGCAGTTACACTAGCGGATCAGATACGCAGTATTTT	CASSYTSGSDTQYF	once	TRBD2	TRBJ2-3	TRBV6-6
TGTGCCTGGAGTTCAGGACTAGCGGGAAATGAGCAGTTCTTC	CAWSSGLAGNEQFF	-	TRBD2	TRBJ2-1	TRBV30
TGTGCCAGCAGTCTACTGAGGACTAGCCGCCCGGAAGAGACCCAGTACTTC	CASSLLRTSRPEETQYF	-	TRBD2	TRBJ2-5	TRBV27
TGTGCCAGCAGAGCGAGACTAGCGGGAGTCAATGAGCAGTTCTTC	CASRARLAGVNEQFF	-	TRBD2	TRBJ2-1	TRBV6-5
TGTGCCAGCAGCATATACAGGCAGGGCTCACCCCTCCACTTT	CASSIYRQGSPLHF	-	-	TRBJ1-6	TRBV11-2
TGTGCCAGCACCCCTCGCGCAGGTTCTCCCTATGGCTACACCTTC	CASTPRAGSPYGYTF	-	-	TRBJ1-2	TRBV14
TGTGCCAGCAGCTTAGAGGGAAACTATGGCTACACCTTC	CASSLEGNYGYTF	-	-	TRBJ1-2	TRBV5-5
TGTGCCAGCAGCTTAGTATCTAGCGGGGGTTACAATGAGCAGTTCTTC	CASSLVSSGGYNEQFF	once	TRBD2	TRBJ2-1	TRBV7-6
TGTGCCAGCAGCGTAGGGGAGCAGTCGTCCAGCTCCTACGAGCAGTACTTC	CASSVGEQSSSSYEQYF	many	-	TRBJ2-7	TRBV9
TGTGCCTGGGAACTAGCGGGGGCTATATACGAGCAGTACTTC	CAWELAGAIYEQYF	-	TRBD2	TRBJ2-7	TRBV30
TGTGCCTGGAACACGGGGGGGGTAGCGGGCAATCAGCCCCAGCATTTT	CAWNTGGVAGNQPQHF	once	-	TRBJ1-5	TRBV30
TGCAGCGTTGAGAGAGCGGATACGCAGTATTTT	CSVERADTQYF	-	-	TRBJ2-3	TRBV29-1
TGCGCCAGCAGTGGGTCCGGGACTAGCGGGTATGAGCAGTTCTTC	CASSGSGTSGYEQFF	-	TRBD2	TRBJ2-1	TRBV10-1
TGTGCCAGCAGCCAAGAGGGGGAGGGCAGACTCTCTGGGGCCAACGTCCTGACTTTC	CASSQEGEGRLSGANVLTF	-	TRBD2	TRBJ2-6	TRBV3-1/TRBV3-2
TGTGCCAGCATCGGACAGGACTCCTACGAGCAGTACTTC	CASIGQDSYEQYF	-	TRBD1	TRBJ2-7	TRBV25-1
TGTGCCAGCAGTGAAGTCTTACAGCCCCAGCATTTT	CASSEVLQPQHF	-	-	TRBJ1-5	TRBV6-1
TGTGCCAGCAGCCCCCACGGACAGAATTCACCCCTCCACTTT	CASSPHGQNSPLHF	-	-	TRBJ1-6	TRBV25-1
TGTGCCAGCAGCGTAGACCGGACAGATACGCAGTATTTT	CASSVDRTDTQYF	-	-	TRBJ2-3	TRBV9
TGCGCCAGCAGCCTACTACCGGACAGGAACACTGAAGCTTTCTTT	CASSLLPDRNTEAFF	-	-	TRBJ1-1	TRBV5-1
TGTGCCAGCAGCCGGCTGATGCCTTCAGGGAATCAGCCCCAGCATTTT	CASSRLMPSGNQPQHF	-	-	TRBJ1-5	TRBV7-2
TGTGCCAGCAGAACCGTCGGCGGGGCCGAACAGCCCCAGCATTTT	CASRTVGGAEQPQHF	-	-	TRBJ1-5	TRBV7-2
TGTGCCAGCTCACCGAGCGCAGATACGCAGTATTTT	CASSPSADTQYF	-	-	TRBJ2-3	TRBV18
TGCGCCAGCAGCCAAGATGGGCAGGGGGAAGCTTTCTTT	CASSQDGQGEAFF	-	-	TRBJ1-1	TRBV4-3
TGCAGCGTTGAATTCCGGGGGGCAGGCACTGAAGCTTTCTTT	CSVEFRGAGTEAFF	-	-	TRBJ1-1	TRBV29-1
TGCGCCAGCAGCCCTAGCGGGAACACAGATACGCAGTATTTT	CASSPSGNTDTQYF	-	TRBD2	TRBJ2-3	TRBV5-1
TGTGCCAGCAGCTTTCCAGGGGTTAGGGAAGCTTTCTTT	CASSFPGVREAFF	-	-	TRBJ1-1	TRBV7-9
TGTGCCAGCAGCCCGCGTGGACTCGGCCAAGAGACCCAGTACTTC	CASSPRGLGQETQYF	-	-	TRBJ2-5	TRBV5-8
TGTGCCAGCACCCGCTCCCAGAGGAACCAAGAGACCCAGTACTTC	CASTRSQRNQETQYF	-	-	TRBJ2-5	TRBV11-3
TGTGCCAGCAGCTTGGAGCTAGCGGGGGGGCCTGGAAACATTCAGTACTTC	CASSLELAGGPGNIQYF	-	TRBD2	TRBJ2-4	TRBV5-6
TGCGCCAGCAGCTCGGGGACTAGCGGACTAATGGAGCAGTTCTTC	CASSSGTSGLMEQFF	once	TRBD2	TRBJ2-1	TRBV5-1
TGTGCCAGCAGCTGGGGTGGACAGGGAGGAGAGACCCAGTACTTC	CASSWGGQGGETQYF	-	TRBD1	TRBJ2-5	TRBV7-2
TGCGCCAGCAGCGAAAAAAGACAGGGAAGGACTGAAGCTTTCTTT	CASSEKRQGRTEAFF	-	TRBD1	TRBJ1-1	TRBV10-2
TGCGCCAGCAGCCAAGACAGAAAGAACACTGAAGCTTTCTTT	CASSQDRKNTEAFF	-	-	TRBJ1-1	TRBV4-3
TGTGCCAGCAGTTACGCCAAGACTAGCGGGGGGGCGGACGAGCAGTACTTC	CASSYAKTSGGADEQYF	-	TRBD2	TRBJ2-7	TRBV6-2/TRBV6-3
TGCAGTGCTAGTAGCCTTAATGAAAAACTGTTTTTT	CSASSLNEKLFF	-	-	TRBJ1-4	TRBV20-1
TGTGCCAGCAGTCGACAGGGAGCAGCAGATACGCAGTATTTT	CASSRQGAADTQYF	few	TRBD1	TRBJ2-3	TRBV9